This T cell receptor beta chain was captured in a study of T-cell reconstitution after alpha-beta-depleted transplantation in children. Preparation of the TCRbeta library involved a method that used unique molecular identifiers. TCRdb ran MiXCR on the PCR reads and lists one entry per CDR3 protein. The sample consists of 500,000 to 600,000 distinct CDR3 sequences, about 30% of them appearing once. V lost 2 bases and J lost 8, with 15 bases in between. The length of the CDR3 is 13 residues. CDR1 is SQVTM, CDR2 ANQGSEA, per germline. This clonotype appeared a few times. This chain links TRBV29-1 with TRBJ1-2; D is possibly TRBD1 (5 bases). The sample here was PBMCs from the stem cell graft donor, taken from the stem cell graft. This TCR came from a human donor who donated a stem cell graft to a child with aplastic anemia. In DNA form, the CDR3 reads TGCAGCGTTGAAATTTCTCGGGGGTTCGGCTACACCTTC. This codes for CSVEISRGFGYTF.